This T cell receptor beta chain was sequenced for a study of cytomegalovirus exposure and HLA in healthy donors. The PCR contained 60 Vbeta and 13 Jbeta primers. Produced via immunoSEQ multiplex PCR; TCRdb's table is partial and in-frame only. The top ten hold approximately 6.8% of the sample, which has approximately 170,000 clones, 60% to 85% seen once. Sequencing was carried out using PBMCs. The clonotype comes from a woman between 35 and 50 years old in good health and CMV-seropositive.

The CDR3 region has the DNA TGTGCCAGTAGGGTTAGCGGCAGTAGCAATCAGCCCCAGCATTTT. Translated: CASRVSGSSNQPQHF. V usage is TRBV19 and J usage is TRBJ1-5; no clear D. The germline V gene encodes CDR1 LNHDA and CDR2 SQIVND (reference sequence). The CDR3 runs 15 residues. V was clipped by 6 bases and J by 0 bases, with 12 bases between them.